Sequencing of this T cell receptor (beta chain) was carried out in a study of cytomegalovirus exposure and HLA in healthy donors. Whole-study context: Unique TCRs numbering around 85 million, obtained from HLA-typed donors, made up an early data release. Study-level results: In a later analysis, at a false discovery rate of 0.05, 16,951 TCR beta sequences were associated with HLA alleles.

As to this clone: What it recognizes is unknown.

PCR used 60 Vbeta primers and 13 Jbeta primers. The protocol was immunoSEQ multiplex PCR, while the TCRdb copy is restricted to in-frame clones and leaves out a portion. The table lists 200,000 or so clones, around three quarters of them singletons. The CDR3 runs 15 residues. Germline V CDR1 and CDR2: SNHLY, FYNNEI. The V end was cut by 6 bases, the J end by 0 bases, with 9 bases between. What was sequenced was PBMCs. The sequence derives from a man aged 40-50 years in good health and CMV-seronegative. This rearrangement joins TRBV2 to TRBJ1-6; perhaps TRBD1 as D (6 bases). CDR3 DNA: TGTGCCAGCAGACGGACAGTCTCCTATAATTCACCCCTCCACTTT. Translated: CASRRTVSYNSPLHF.